A single sample gave rise to the 25 T cell receptor beta chains below, sequenced in a study of shared clonotypes between healthy human individuals (dated by TCRdb to 2020 to 2022). Receptor amplification or capture employed the immunoSEQ multiplex PCR assay. Held by TCRdb, this immuneACCESS table contains in-frame sequences only and omits some clones. Under half of the omission traces to an unresolved V gene where checked; the cause of the rest is unknown. The sample yields around 500,000 clones; around 80% were counted once. The ten largest clones represent approximately 12% of the sample. Source material: PBMCs. These receptors all come from a woman between 35 and 50 years old in good health. Some clones in this sample may be carry-over from other donors' samples.

The chain carries TRBV4-1 and TRBJ2-4, with TRBD1 as a possible D gene (5 bases). In germline, CDR1 is MGHRA, CDR2 YSYEKL. The CDR3 consists of 16 residues. The V end lost 1 base, the J end lost 0 bases, and 10 bases lay between the germline ends. Written as DNA, the CDR3 is TGCGCCAGCAGCCAAGGAAGACAGATAGCCAAAAACATTCAGTACTTC. It yields the protein CASSQGRQIAKNIQYF.

This clone was seen once. The sample has other DNA sequences that encode this CDR3 too. The rearrangement links TRBV6-1 to TRBJ1-5; D might be TRBD1 (5 bases). The V gene's germline CDR1 is MNHNS and CDR2 SASEGT. Deletions cut 3 bases from V and 2 bases from J, with 8 bases between. The CDR3 loop spans 14 amino acids. Here the CDR3 reads CASSERRGNQPQHF. CDR3 sequence (DNA): TGTGCCAGCAGTGAGCGCAGGGGCAATCAGCCCCAGCATTTT.

The chain couples TRBV28 to TRBJ2-2, with a tentative D call TRBD1 (6 bases). CDR1 is MDHEN and CDR2 is SYDVKM in the germline V gene. Trimming took 0 bases from V and 3 from J, leaving 17 bases between them. This CDR3 has 18 residues. This CDR3 reads CASSLWNNLDRDTGELFF. CDR3 sequence (DNA): TGTGCCAGCAGTTTATGGAACAATTTGGACAGAGACACCGGGGAGCTGTTTTTT.

With regard to this clone: The same CDR3 also results from other DNA sequences found in this sample. This sequence joins TRBV7-2 and TRBJ2-2; tentatively, D is TRBD1 (6 bases). Trimming cost V 1 base and J 2 bases, with 11 bases left between them. Germline V CDR1 and CDR2: SGHTA, FQGNSA. CDR3 size: 16 residues. The CDR3 loop is CASSLGGRGNTGELFF. For the CDR3, the DNA is TGTGCCAGCAGCTTAGGGGGCAGGGGAAACACCGGGGAGCTGTTTTTT. Combining the CDR3 with reference TRBV7-2 and TRBJ2-2 gives the whole variable domain GAGVSQSPSNKVTEKGKDVELRCDPISGHTALYWYRQSLGQGLEFLIYFQGNSAPDKSGLPSDRFSAERTGGSVSTLTIQRTQQEDSAVYLCASSLGGRGNTGELFFGEGSRLTVL.

This chain links TRBV7-2 with TRBJ2-7; TRBD2 matches at 10 bases. J lost 3 bases, V lost 5 bases, and 10 bases had no gene match. The CDR3 is 16 residues long. The germline V gene encodes CDR1 SGHTA and CDR2 FQGNSA. The CDR3 DNA reads as TGTGCCAGCAGCCGGGCGCCCCTAGCGGGAGTCTACGAGCAGTACTTC. Translation gives CASSRAPLAGVYEQYF.

The chain joins TRBV7-9 to TRBJ1-2; the match to TRBD1 covers 11 bases. The J segment lost 4 bases and the V segment lost 1 base, leaving 5 bases of the junction unmatched. CDR3 length equals 16 residues. Germline V gives CDR1 SEHNR, CDR2 FQNEAQ (reference sequence). CDR3 nucleotide sequence: TGTGCCAGCAGCTTAGTCGGACAGGGGGCATTCTATGGCTACACCTTC. Translating it yields CASSLVGQGAFYGYTF. The full variable domain, completed using reference TRBV7-9 and TRBJ1-2, is DTGVSQNPRHKITKRGQNVTFRCDPISEHNRLYWYRQTLGQGPEFLTYFQNEAQLEKSRLLSDRFSAERPKGSFSTLEIQRTEQGDSAMYLCASSLVGQGAFYGYTFGSGTRLTVV.

The CDR3 sequence is CASNPDRGTWNEQFF. The CDR3 coding sequence is TGTGCCAGCAATCCGGACAGGGGGACATGGAATGAGCAGTTCTTC. The chain joins TRBV2 to TRBJ2-1; TRBD1 matches at 10 bases. The CDR3 extends over 15 amino acids. The germline V gene has CDR1 SNHLY and CDR2 FYNNEI. The V and J ends lost 7 bases and 7 bases, in that order; junction bases with no gene match: 10.

Only one count was recorded for this clone. A much larger clone differs from this one at a single base, so this may be a read error. In the same sample, other DNA sequences code for this CDR3. The rearrangement links TRBV30 to TRBJ2-5; 7 nucleotides agree with TRBD1. The CDR3 totals 13 residues. Trimming at V came to 2 bases and at J to 1 base, leaving 1 base not matched to a gene. Per germline, CDR1 GTSNPN and CDR2 SVGIG (reference sequence). The CDR3 bases are TGTGCCTGGAGTCACAGGGGCCAAGAGACCCAGTACTTC. This codes for CAWSHRGQETQYF.

This clone was counted a single time. The CDR3 is CASSLPRTGADEQYF. The CDR3 nucleotides are TGTGCCAGCAGTTTACCCCGAACAGGGGCCGACGAGCAGTACTTC. This rearrangement joins TRBV28 to TRBJ2-7; 7 positions agree with TRBD1. V lost 2 bases, J lost 5 bases, and 9 bases stayed unmatched. Germline CDR1 is MDHEN and CDR2 is SYDVKM. The CDR3 has 15 amino acids.

This chain joins TRBV11-3 and TRBJ2-1, with unresolved D. Germline V gene data show CDR1 as SGHNT and CDR2 as YENEEA. Trimming pared 5 bases from V and 3 bases from J, leaving 11 bases between. The CDR3 contains 14 residues. The CDR3 DNA is TGTGCCAGCAGCCCACGGGCAGGCTACAATGAGCAGTTCTTC. Translation: CASSPRAGYNEQFF.

The genes are TRBV19 and TRBJ2-7; no clear D gene. The CDR3 runs 15 residues. Germline CDR1 reads LNHDA; CDR2 reads SQIVND (reference sequence). V was cut by 0 bases and J by 6 bases, with 15 bases left in between. CDR3 sequence reads: CASSIDPNTLSEQYF. CDR3 DNA sequence: TGTGCCAGTAGTATAGACCCCAATACGCTTTCCGAGCAGTACTTC.

The chain joins TRBV19 to TRBJ2-1; no firm D call. Germline V lookup: CDR1 LNHDA, CDR2 SQIVND (reference sequence). V was pared by 5 bases and J by 10 bases, with 12 bases between. The CDR3 is 12 amino acids. CDR3 nucleotide sequence: TGTGCCAGTAGTTTCCTAGTCGGGGAGCAGTTCTTC. This gives the protein CASSFLVGEQFF.

The J gene is TRBJ1-1, the V gene TRBV6-1; D remains unclear. Trimming stripped 0 bases from V and 4 bases from J, with 21 bases between. The germline V gene encodes CDR1 MNHNS and CDR2 SASEGT. The CDR3 is made up of 18 amino acids. The CDR3 sequence is CASSEAAPPHPGSTEAFF. In nucleotides, the CDR3 is TGTGCCAGCAGTGAAGCAGCCCCTCCCCACCCCGGGTCCACTGAAGCTTTCTTT.

This chain joins TRBV18 and TRBJ2-1; D perhaps matches TRBD1 (5 bases). The CDR3 spans 13 residues. Germline CDR1 is KGHSH and CDR2 is LQKENI. The ends were cut back, 6 bases at V and 7 bases at J, with 13 bases in the middle. CDR3 nucleotides: TGTGCCAGCTCCCAAGAAGGGGATAATGAGCAGTTCTTC. This codes for CASSQEGDNEQFF.

DNA of the CDR3: TGTGCCAGCAGTGGCGGGCGAAGCTACAATGAGCAGTTCTTC. It translates to CASSGGRSYNEQFF. The genes are TRBV6-1 and TRBJ2-1; TRBD2 is a possible D gene (5 bases). With 4 bases removed from V and 3 bases from J, the gap between germline ends came to 10 bases. Looked up from germline, CDR1 is MNHNS and CDR2 is SASEGT. This CDR3 is built from 14 residues.

The chain has TRBV5-4 and TRBJ1-2; D is possibly TRBD1 (6 bases). CDR1 is SGHNT and CDR2 is YYREEE in the germline V gene (reference sequence). The ends were cut back, 4 bases at V and 2 bases at J, with 12 bases in the middle. The CDR3 is made up of 14 amino acids. The CDR3 is CASSLYRDNYGYTF. In DNA form, the CDR3 reads TGTGCCAGCAGCCTTTACAGGGACAACTATGGCTACACCTTC.

V usage is TRBV7-7 and J usage is TRBJ1-3; possible D gene TRBD1, 5 bases. CDR1 is SSHAT, CDR2 FNYEAQ, per germline (reference sequence). The CDR3 is 14 amino acids. Trimming removed 1 base from V and 2 bases from J, with 6 bases in between. In DNA, the CDR3 is TGTGCCAGCAGCTTAGGGACACCTGGAAACACCATATATTTT. It translates to CASSLGTPGNTIYF.

This rearrangement joins TRBV6-5 to TRBJ2-1, with 12 bases that match TRBD2. The CDR3 has 15 amino acids. Per germline, CDR1 MNHEY and CDR2 SVGAGI. V trimming: 5 bases; J trimming: 4 bases; junction bases outside the gene matches: 3. CDR3 amino acids: CASSRTSGRYNEQFF. The CDR3, as DNA: TGTGCCAGCAGTAGAACTAGCGGGAGGTACAATGAGCAGTTCTTC.

CDR3 coding DNA: TGTGCCAGCAGCTTGGGGGACCCCAATTACAATGAGCAGTTCTTC. Translating gives CASSLGDPNYNEQFF. The rearrangement links TRBV5-5 to TRBJ2-1; TRBD1 or TRBD2 may be the D gene (5 bases each). Germline V gene sequence: CDR1 SGHKS, CDR2 YYEKEE (reference sequence). V was shortened by 0 bases and J by 4 bases, with 11 bases between the two germline ends. This CDR3 region has 15 residues. Supplemented by reference TRBV5-5 and TRBJ2-1, the full variable domain reads DAGVTQSPTHLIKTRGQQVTLRCSPISGHKSVSWYQQVLGQGPQFIFQYYEKEERGRGNFPDRFSARQFPNYSSELNVNALLLGDSALYLCASSLGDPNYNEQFFGPGTRLTVL.

The gene calls are TRBV2 and TRBJ2-5, with 9 positions matching TRBD2. V dropped 9 bases and J dropped 2; count of bases not matched to a gene: 13. The CDR3 runs to 16 residues. Looked up from germline, CDR1 is SNHLY and CDR2 is FYNNEI. This chain's CDR3 is CASSRREGRIQETQYF. The CDR3 coding sequence is TGTGCCAGTAGTAGGCGGGAGGGCAGGATTCAAGAGACCCAGTACTTC. Full variable domain (missing parts from reference TRBV2 and TRBJ2-5): EPEVTQTPSHQVTQMGQEVILRCVPISNHLYFYWYRQILGQKVEFLVSFYNNEISEKSEIFDDQFSVERPDGSNFTLKIRSTKLEDSAMYFCASSRREGRIQETQYFGPGTRLLVL.

The rearrangement links TRBV5-6 to TRBJ2-7; a weak D match, TRBD1 (6 bases). Between the trimmed V and J ends, which lost 0 bases and 6 bases, there was a span of 10 bases. This CDR3 spans 13 amino acids. Germline assignment: CDR1 SGHDT and CDR2 YYEEEE. As DNA, the CDR3 is TGTGCCAGCAGCTTGGGCAGGACAGCCGAGCAGTACTTC. Its protein product is CASSLGRTAEQYF.

The V gene is TRBV5-1, the J gene TRBJ1-1; possible D gene TRBD1, 6 bases. V was pared by 0 bases and J by 11 bases, with 8 bases between. Germline CDR1 SGHRS, CDR2 YFSETQ. The CDR3 totals 11 residues. The CDR3 nucleotides are TGCGCCAGCAGCTTGGCAGGGGAGGCTTTCTTT. Amino acid sequence: CASSLAGEAFF.

This clone has a handful of counts. The chain has TRBV10-3 and TRBJ2-2; 8 positions agree with TRBD2. Germline-derived CDR1 and CDR2 are ENHRY and SYGVKD. The V and J ends lost 10 bases and 2 bases, in that order; junction bases with no gene match: 9. The CDR3 sequence is 15 residues long. For the CDR3, the DNA is TGTGCCACCGGACGGGAGGGTCACAACACCGGGGAGCTGTTTTTT. Its protein product is CATGREGHNTGELFF.

The chain combines TRBV28 with TRBJ2-7; tentative D call: TRBD1 (6 bases). CDR1 is MDHEN, CDR2 SYDVKM, per germline. The length of the CDR3 is 15 residues. V lost 7 bases, J lost 4 bases, and 20 bases lay in between. The DNA of the CDR3 is TGTGCCAGCAATACCCTCGGGACAAATAATTACGAGCAGTACTTC. This encodes CASNTLGTNNYEQYF.

The genes are TRBV7-2 and TRBJ2-1, with D hard to call. Germline-derived CDR1 and CDR2 are SGHTA and FQGNSA. This CDR3 comprises 15 residues. Trimming removed 1 base from V and 5 bases from J, with 12 bases in between. The CDR3 spells CASSLDKDVHNEQFF. CDR3 coding DNA: TGTGCCAGCAGCTTAGACAAGGACGTACACAATGAGCAGTTCTTC.